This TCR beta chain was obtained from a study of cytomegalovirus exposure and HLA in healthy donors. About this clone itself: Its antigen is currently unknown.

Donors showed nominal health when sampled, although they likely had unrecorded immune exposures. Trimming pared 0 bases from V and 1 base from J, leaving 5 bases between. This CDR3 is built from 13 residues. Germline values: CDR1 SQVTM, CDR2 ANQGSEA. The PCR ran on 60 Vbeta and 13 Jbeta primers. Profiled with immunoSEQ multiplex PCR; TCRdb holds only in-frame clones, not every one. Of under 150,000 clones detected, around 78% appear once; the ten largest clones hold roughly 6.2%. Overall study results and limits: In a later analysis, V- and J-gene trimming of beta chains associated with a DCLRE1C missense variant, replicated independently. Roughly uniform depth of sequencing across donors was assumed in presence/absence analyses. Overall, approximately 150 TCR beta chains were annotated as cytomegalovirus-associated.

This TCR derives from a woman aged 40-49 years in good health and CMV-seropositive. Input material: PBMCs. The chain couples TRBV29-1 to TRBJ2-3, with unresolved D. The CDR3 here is CSVEDPGTDTQYF. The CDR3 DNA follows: TGCAGCGTTGAAGATCCTGGCACAGATACGCAGTATTTT.